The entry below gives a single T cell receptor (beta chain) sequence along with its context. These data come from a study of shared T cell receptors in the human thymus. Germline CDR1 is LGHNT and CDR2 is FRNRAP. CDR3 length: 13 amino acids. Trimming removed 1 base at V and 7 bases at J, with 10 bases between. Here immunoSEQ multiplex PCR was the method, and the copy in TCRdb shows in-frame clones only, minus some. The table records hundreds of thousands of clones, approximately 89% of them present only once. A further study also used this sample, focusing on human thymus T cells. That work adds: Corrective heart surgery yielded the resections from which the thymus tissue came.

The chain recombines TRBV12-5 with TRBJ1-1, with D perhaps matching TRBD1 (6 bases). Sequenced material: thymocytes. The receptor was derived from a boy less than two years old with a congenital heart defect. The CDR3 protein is CASGLADRSEAFF. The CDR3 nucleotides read TGTGCTAGTGGTTTGGCAGACAGGAGTGAAGCTTTCTTT. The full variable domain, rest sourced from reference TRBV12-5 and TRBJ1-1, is DARVTQTPRHKVTEMGQEVTMRCQPILGHNTVFWYRQTMMQGLELLAYFRNRAPLDDSGMPKDRFSAEMPDATLATLKIQPSEPRDSAVYFCASGLADRSEAFFGQGTRLTVV.